Following are 20 T cell receptor beta chains from one sample sequenced in a study of cytomegalovirus exposure and HLA in healthy donors. With 60 Vbeta and 13 Jbeta primers, the PCR was carried out. Clones were read by immunoSEQ multiplex PCR, and TCRdb kept only the in-frame ones, dropping some. The sample includes roughly 180,000 clones, roughly 75% of them seen just once. Sequencing was done on a sample of PBMCs. These receptors all stem from a female donor in good health and CMV-seronegative.

The chain is built from TRBV2 and TRBJ2-6; D is perhaps TRBD2 (5 bases). The CDR3 is made up of 14 amino acids. The germline CDR1 and CDR2 sequences are SNHLY and FYNNEI. Trimming stripped 6 bases from V and 3 bases from J, with 9 bases between. The DNA for the CDR3 is TGTGCCAGCAGCGGCGGGTATGGGGCCAACGTCCTGACTTTC. This translates into CASSGGYGANVLTF.

J is TRBJ2-5 and V is TRBV9; 7 nucleotides agree with TRBD1. Germline loops: CDR1 SGDLS, CDR2 YYNGEE. With V trimmed by 0 bases and J by 1 base, 6 bases remained unmatched. The CDR3 is made up of 16 amino acids. CDR3 in DNA: TGTGCCAGCAGCGTAGTTGGAACAGGGGCCCAAGAGACCCAGTACTTC. Translating it yields CASSVVGTGAQETQYF.

V and J are TRBV2 and TRBJ2-2, with D perhaps TRBD1 (6 bases). The germline V and J ends were trimmed by 7 bases and 4 bases, with 13 bases remaining between them. Germline V gene lookup returns CDR1 SNHLY and CDR2 FYNNEI. CDR3 length: 14 amino acids. The CDR3 loop reads CASKKQGSTGELFF. Here the CDR3 DNA reads TGTGCCAGCAAAAAGCAGGGGAGCACCGGGGAGCTGTTTTTT.

The genes are TRBV7-2 and TRBJ2-7; 8 bases map to TRBD2. The CDR3 spans 15 residues. CDR1 and CDR2 from the germline V gene are SGHTA and FQGNSA. Trimming at V came to 4 bases and at J to 7 bases, leaving 12 bases not matched to a gene. CDR3 nucleotide sequence: TGTGCCAGCAGCTCCCTTCCGGGAGGGCCGGGGGAGCAGTACTTC. Translated, it gives CASSSLPGGPGEQYF.

V and J are TRBV18 and TRBJ1-1; 7 nucleotides match TRBD1. CDR1 KGHSH and CDR2 LQKENI come from the germline V gene. V trimming: 3 bases; J trimming: 1 base; junction bases outside the gene matches: 5. This CDR3 has 15 amino acids. CDR3 in DNA: TGTGCCAGCTCACCCCTGGGACAGCAGAACACTGAAGCTTTCTTT. Translated, it gives CASSPLGQQNTEAFF.

The chain links TRBV19 to TRBJ1-1; no reliable D call. CDR3 length: 13 amino acids. In germline, CDR1 is LNHDA, CDR2 SQIVND (reference sequence). V lost 3 bases and J 1 base, leaving 6 bases between the germline ends. The CDR3 DNA is TGTGCCAGTAGTATTAGCTGGAACACTGAAGCTTTCTTT. Amino acid sequence: CASSISWNTEAFF.

The chain uses TRBV9 and TRBJ1-2, with D possibly TRBD1 on 5 matching bases. Trimming left V 4 bases short and J 2 bases short, with 12 bases between. Looked up from germline, CDR1 is SGDLS and CDR2 is YYNGEE. The CDR3 totals 14 residues. The chain's CDR3 is CASSPQGQNYGYTF. CDR3 nucleotides: TGTGCCAGCAGCCCCCAAGGACAAAACTATGGCTACACCTTC.

With regard to this clone: The conserved phenylalanine or tryptophan normally closing the CDR3 is absent here, so this likely arose from a read error. The CDR3 sequence: CASSQLGAGREQYL. Written as DNA, the CDR3 is TGCGCCAGCAGCCAACTAGGTGCGGGGAGAGAGCAGTACCTC. The J gene is TRBJ2-7, the V gene TRBV4-1; possible D gene TRBD2, 6 bases. V was clipped by 2 bases and J by 7 bases, with 15 bases between them. The CDR3 consists of 14 residues. Germline CDR1 and CDR2: MGHRA and YSYEKL.

V usage is TRBV28 and J usage is TRBJ2-7, with TRBD2 as a possible D gene (6 bases). The V gene's germline CDR1 is MDHEN and CDR2 SYDVKM. The V end lost 4 bases, the J end lost 6 bases, and 13 bases lay between the germline ends. The CDR3 spans 13 residues. The CDR3, as DNA: TGTGCCAGCAGTTCGGGCCGGGGAGGCGAGCAGTACTTC. It specifies CASSSGRGGEQYF.

The chain has TRBV4-1 and TRBJ2-3; 7 bases match TRBD2. Looked up from germline, CDR1 is MGHRA and CDR2 is YSYEKL. V shed 7 bases and J 3 bases; nucleotides not matched to a gene: 10. The CDR3 loop spans 15 amino acids. The CDR3 DNA follows: TGCGCCAGCACCGCCGGGCGGGAGTCGACAGATACGCAGTATTTT. It is translated as CASTAGRESTDTQYF.

The chain uses TRBV5-1 and TRBJ2-3, with 9 bases matching TRBD2. The germline CDR1 and CDR2 sequences are SGHRS and YFSETQ. The length of the CDR3 is 13 residues. J was trimmed by 2 bases and V by 7 bases; bases with no gene match: 2. The CDR3 DNA follows: TGCGCCAGCCAGCGGGGGGCCACAGATACGCAGTATTTT. Translation: CASQRGATDTQYF.

The chain carries TRBV27 and TRBJ1-2; tentative D call: TRBD1 (6 bases). V lost 6 bases to trimming and J lost 4 bases, with 18 bases between them. The CDR3 length is 15 residues. Germline loops: CDR1 MNHEY, CDR2 SMNVEV (reference sequence). The CDR3 loop is CASSPLGGHAYGYTF. The DNA of the CDR3 is TGTGCCAGCAGCCCCCTCGGGGGGCATGCCTATGGCTACACCTTC.

The V call is TRBV19, the J call TRBJ2-1; weak D call: TRBD1 (7 bases). The ends were cut back, 5 bases at V and 10 bases at J, with 21 bases in the middle. The CDR3 contains 15 residues. Germline values: CDR1 LNHDA, CDR2 SQIVND (reference sequence). In DNA, the CDR3 is TGTGCCAGTAGTGCCCTACAGGGGCCAGGAGGGGAGCAGTTCTTC. Protein: CASSALQGPGGEQFF.

This clone was counted once. This chain joins TRBV6-5 and TRBJ1-2; D unresolved. Trimming shortened V by 6 bases and J by 4 bases, and 18 bases separated the two germline ends. This CDR3 has 15 amino acids. Germline assignment: CDR1 MNHEY and CDR2 SVGAGI. The CDR3 DNA sequence: TGTGCCAGCAGCCCCTACAGCGGGGATTCCTATGGCTACACCTTC. It yields the protein CASSPYSGDSYGYTF.

The J gene is TRBJ2-1, the V gene TRBV7-9; TRBD2 agrees at 14 bases. CDR1 and CDR2 from the germline V gene are SEHNR and FQNEAQ (reference sequence). Unmatched junction bases numbered 4, after V lost 5 bases and J lost 7 bases. The CDR3 has 15 amino acids. The chain's CDR3 is CASSRGLAGGNEQFF. CDR3 DNA sequence: TGTGCCAGCAGCCGCGGACTAGCGGGAGGAAATGAGCAGTTCTTC.

The V call is TRBV10-1, the J call TRBJ2-7; possibly TRBD2 for D (5 bases). Per the germline V gene, CDR1 is WNHNN and CDR2 is SYGVQD (reference sequence). The CDR3 is 14 amino acids. Trimming removed 6 bases at V and 7 bases at J, with 19 bases between. The CDR3 DNA sequence: TGCGCCAGCAGAGTGGAGGAGGCGTCGGGAGAGCAGTACTTC. Translating gives CASRVEEASGEQYF.

This sequence joins TRBV6-5 and TRBJ1-2, with D possibly being TRBD1 (5 bases). Deletions cut 0 bases from V and 3 bases from J, with 11 bases between. Germline lookup yields CDR1 MNHEY and CDR2 SVGAGI. The CDR3 has 15 residues. CDR3 residues: CASSYSGAGDYGYTF. The CDR3 DNA is TGTGCCAGCAGTTACTCCGGCGCGGGGGACTATGGCTACACCTTC.

This clone has only a few counts. The J gene is TRBJ2-5, the V gene TRBV9, with 7 bases that match TRBD2. V lost 3 bases and J lost 2; bases outside the gene matches: 10. This CDR3 region has 16 residues. Germline loops: CDR1 SGDLS, CDR2 YYNGEE. In DNA, the CDR3 is TGTGCCAGCAGCGATGGGGCTAGCGGCTTACAAGAGACCCAGTACTTC. Protein product: CASSDGASGLQETQYF.

V gene TRBV7-2 combines with J gene TRBJ1-2; 10 bases match TRBD1. V gave up 5 bases and J gave up 3 bases; unmatched junction bases: 6. CDR1 SGHTA and CDR2 FQGNSA come from the germline V gene. This CDR3 has 15 amino acids. As DNA, the CDR3 is TGTGCCAGCAGCCCCCGACAGGGGGCCCACTATGGCTACACCTTC. Encoded protein: CASSPRQGAHYGYTF.

The rearrangement uses TRBV4-3 and TRBJ2-1; D is possibly TRBD1 (6 bases). This CDR3 contains 14 residues. The V end was cut by 4 bases, the J end by 9 bases, with 16 bases between. The germline CDR1 and CDR2 sequences are LGHNA and YSLEER. The CDR3 reads CASSPGARTGEQFF. CDR3 coding DNA: TGCGCCAGCAGCCCAGGGGCCCGGACCGGTGAGCAGTTCTTC.